Listed here are 11 T cell receptor beta chains from one sample, sequenced in a study of T-cell reconstitution after alpha-beta-depleted transplantation in children. Molecular barcoding with unique molecular identifiers was used for the TCRbeta library. TCRdb redid the calling of the PCR reads with MiXCR, one entry per CDR3 protein. In the table there are some 120,000 distinct CDR3 sequences, 8.5% to 10% of which are singletons. Material: PBMCs, mostly from graft donor cells, obtained 180 days after TCRalphabeta/CD19-depleted stem cell transplant. All receptors come from a girl younger than two who had a stem cell transplant for combined immunodeficiency, so the T cells may come from the graft donor.

The genes are TRBV25-1 and TRBJ2-7; 9 bases map to TRBD2. CDR1 MGHDK and CDR2 SYGVNS come from the germline V gene. The CDR3 is made up of 14 amino acids. V lost 4 bases, J lost 5 bases, and 6 bases stayed unmatched. The CDR3 is CASSGGGGFHEQYF. The DNA of the CDR3 is TGTGCCAGCAGTGGCGGGGGGGGGTTCCACGAGCAGTACTTC.

This chain uses TRBV7-9 with TRBJ2-5; D might be TRBD1 (9 bases). CDR1 is SEHNR, CDR2 FQNEAQ, per germline (reference sequence). The CDR3 totals 17 residues. The ends were cut back, 4 bases at V and 7 bases at J, with 25 bases in the middle. This CDR3 reads CASSSRRGDRALGTQYF. CDR3 sequence (DNA): TGTGCCAGCAGCTCCCGGCGGGGGGACAGGGCTTTGGGGACCCAGTACTTC.

The chain employs TRBV30 and TRBJ2-3; D unclear. The CDR3 runs to 12 residues. Germline V lookup: CDR1 GTSNPN, CDR2 SVGIG (reference sequence). V was clipped by 2 bases and J by 6 bases, with 9 bases between them. Here the CDR3 reads CAWSPYLDTQYF. For the CDR3, the DNA is TGTGCCTGGAGTCCGTATTTGGATACGCAGTATTTT.

This clonotype appeared a few times. DNA for the CDR3: TGCAGCGTCGACCTTGGCGTCCCTAGCACAGATACGCAGTATTTT. Protein sequence: CSVDLGVPSTDTQYF. The chain employs TRBV29-1 and TRBJ2-3; D gene uncertain. The germline V gene has CDR1 SQVTM and CDR2 ANQGSEA. This CDR3 region has 15 residues. Trimming removed 6 bases at V and 0 bases at J, with 16 bases between.

This clonotype has just a few counts. The chain is built from TRBV5-1 and TRBJ2-7, with D possibly being TRBD2 (6 bases). Trimming left V 4 bases short and J 0 bases short, with 11 bases between. The CDR3 loop spans 14 amino acids. Germline assignment: CDR1 SGHRS and CDR2 YFSETQ. The DNA of the CDR3 is TGCGCCAGCAGCCGCGGGGAGAGCTCCTACGAGCAGTACTTC. Translated, it gives CASSRGESSYEQYF.

The chain joins TRBV20-1 to TRBJ2-7; TRBD1 aligns across 7 bases. The CDR3 totals 12 residues. Looked up from germline, CDR1 is DFQATT and CDR2 is SNEGSKA (reference sequence). V gave up 8 bases and J gave up 0 bases; unmatched junction bases: 4. The DNA of the CDR3 is TGCAGTCCACACAGGGGCTCCTACGAGCAGTACTTC. This gives the protein CSPHRGSYEQYF.

Only a few counts were recorded for this clonotype. The rearrangement joins TRBV10-3 to TRBJ2-3, with 7 bases fitting TRBD2. Unmatched junction bases numbered 9, after V lost 6 bases and J lost 0 bases. The CDR3 is made up of 16 amino acids. Germline V gene data show CDR1 as ENHRY and CDR2 as SYGVKD. The CDR3 protein is CAIRGGTKGSTDTQYF. In DNA, the CDR3 is TGTGCCATCAGGGGAGGGACTAAGGGGAGCACAGATACGCAGTATTTT.

In its sample, this clonotype was seen a few times. This chain uses TRBV24-1 with TRBJ2-1, with TRBD2 matching over 16 bases. Germline CDR1 KGHDR, CDR2 SFDVKD. The CDR3 spans 15 residues. The ends lost 11 bases at V and 5 bases at J; junction bases unmatched: 5. In DNA form, the CDR3 reads TGTGCCATTGGGACTAGCGGGAGGGTTAACAATGAGCAGTTCTTC. Translated, it gives CAIGTSGRVNNEQFF.

V is TRBV5-6 and J is TRBJ2-3, with TRBD2 as a possible D gene (7 bases). There are 14 residues in the CDR3. Deletions cut 4 bases from V and 8 bases from J, with 17 bases between. The germline CDR1 and CDR2 sequences are SGHDT and YYEEEE. CDR3 protein: CASSGDKGEGTQYF. CDR3 bases: TGTGCCAGCAGCGGGGACAAAGGGGAGGGTACGCAGTATTTT.

This clonotype occurred a few times. The chain uses TRBV5-1 and TRBJ2-7; 7 bases are shared with TRBD1. Losses at the gene ends were 4 bases for V and 6 bases for J; bases not matched to a gene: 13. Germline CDR1 reads SGHRS; CDR2 reads YFSETQ. CDR3 size: 15 residues. The CDR3 DNA reads as TGCGCCAGCAGCCCGGGGACAGCCAGATTCCTCGAGCAGTACTTC. Its protein product is CASSPGTARFLEQYF.

The gene calls are TRBV7-9 and TRBJ1-2; maybe TRBD1 (5 bases). The CDR3 sequence is 17 residues long. Germline V gene sequence: CDR1 SEHNR, CDR2 FQNEAQ (reference sequence). Trimming removed 2 bases from V and 2 bases from J, with 18 bases in between. CDR3 region: CASSLMRKQGSNYGYTF. The CDR3 region has the DNA TGTGCCAGCAGCTTAATGCGGAAGCAGGGATCAAACTATGGCTACACCTTC. The full variable domain, in which reference TRBV7-9 and TRBJ1-2 provide the parts outside the CDR3, is DTGVSQNPRHKITKRGQNVTFRCDPISEHNRLYWYRQTLGQGPEFLTYFQNEAQLEKSRLLSDRFSAERPKGSFSTLEIQRTEQGDSAMYLCASSLMRKQGSNYGYTFGSGTRLTVV.